This TCR beta chain was captured in a study of Ad26.COV2.S vaccination and SARS-CoV-2 variants. The V gene's germline CDR1 is SGDLS and CDR2 YYNGEE. There are 14 residues in the CDR3. The V and J ends lost 7 bases and 7 bases respectively, with 18 bases between them. As for treatment: 15 to 20 received Ad26.COV2.S at low or high dose, single or two shots; five or six received placebo; per-sample allocation not given. Sampling was performed 63 days after the first vaccine or placebo injection. Profiled with immunoSEQ multiplex PCR; TCRdb holds only in-frame clones, not every one. The sample carries around 450,000 clones, roughly 89% recorded once.

This clonotype was obtained from a person aged 18-65 years who received the Ad26.COV2.S COVID-19 vaccine or a placebo. This sample comprised peripheral blood, obtained in a trial of Ad26.COV2.S vaccine versus placebo. The chain is built from TRBV9 and TRBJ2-1; D possibly uses TRBD1 or TRBD2 (7 bases each). The CDR3 spells CASAQGGDSNEQFF. The CDR3 DNA reads TGTGCCAGCGCCCAGGGGGGGGATTCGAATGAGCAGTTCTTC.